A selection of T cell receptor beta chains follows, all from one sample in a study of blood T cell repertoires in COVID-19. Repertoires were generated with immunoSEQ multiplex PCR, while TCRdb's copy carries only in-frame clones and drops some. The sample carries about 320,000 clones, around 86% recorded once. Sequencing was done on a sample of PBMCs or T cells enriched from blood (not recorded which). Source of these receptors: a man aged 55-75 years who had recovered from COVID-19. Both conserved end residues are part of each CDR3. D genes are given only for firm matches. Size is stated for part of the rows, as once, few or many counts, or as a class when the clone is expanded.

CDR3 protein: CASSQDRQGGNQPQHF; CDR3 DNA: TGTGCCAGCAGCCAGGATCGACAGGGCGGCAATCAGCCCCAGCATTTT; D gene: TRBD1; V gene: TRBV7-9; clone size: .; J gene: TRBJ1-5
CDR3 protein: CASSSAGGPVDGYTF; CDR3 DNA: TGTGCCAGCAGTTCTGCAGGGGGCCCCGTGGATGGCTACACCTTC; D gene: TRBD1; V gene: TRBV27; clone size: .; J gene: TRBJ1-2
CDR3 protein: CATRRTENTEAFF; CDR3 DNA: TGTGCCACCAGGCGGACAGAGAACACTGAAGCTTTCTTT; D gene: .; V gene: TRBV2; clone size: .; J gene: TRBJ1-1
CDR3 protein: CASRFRESDSPLHF; CDR3 DNA: TGCGCCAGCAGATTCCGGGAATCTGATTCACCCCTCCACTTT; D gene: .; V gene: TRBV5-1; clone size: .; J gene: TRBJ1-6
CDR3 protein: CASSTGQGADTQYF; CDR3 DNA: TGTGCCAGTAGTACGGGACAGGGGGCAGATACGCAGTATTTT; D gene: TRBD1; V gene: TRBV19; clone size: .; J gene: TRBJ2-3
CDR3 protein: CASKRDTAAYGYTF; CDR3 DNA: TGTGCCTCTAAGCGGGACACCGCTGCCTATGGCTACACCTTC; D gene: .; V gene: TRBV2; clone size: .; J gene: TRBJ1-2
CDR3 protein: CASSPQGRVLTDTQYF; CDR3 DNA: TGTGCCAGCAGCCCCCAGGGGCGGGTGCTCACAGATACGCAGTATTTT; D gene: .; V gene: TRBV7-3; clone size: .; J gene: TRBJ2-3
CDR3 protein: CASRLQGGQPQHF; CDR3 DNA: TGTGCCAGCAGGCTGCAGGGTGGGCAGCCCCAGCATTTT; D gene: .; V gene: TRBV28; clone size: .; J gene: TRBJ1-5
CDR3 protein: CASSRTSGSEQFF; CDR3 DNA: TGTGCCAGCAGCAGGACTAGCGGGAGTGAGCAGTTCTTC; D gene: TRBD2; V gene: TRBV9; clone size: .; J gene: TRBJ2-1
CDR3 protein: CSASRGNQPQHF; CDR3 DNA: TGCAGTGCTAGTAGGGGGAATCAGCCCCAGCATTTT; D gene: .; V gene: TRBV20-1; clone size: .; J gene: TRBJ1-5
CDR3 protein: CAQSPSGNNEQFF; CDR3 DNA: TGTGCGCAGTCACCTAGCGGGAACAATGAGCAGTTCTTC; D gene: TRBD2; V gene: TRBV10-3; clone size: .; J gene: TRBJ2-1
CDR3 protein: CASSLDPSSTDTQYF; CDR3 DNA: TGCGCCAGCAGCTTGGATCCGTCTAGCACAGATACGCAGTATTTT; D gene: .; V gene: TRBV5-1; clone size: .; J gene: TRBJ2-3
CDR3 protein: CASGLDRAGNTIYF; CDR3 DNA: TGTGCCAGCGGATTAGACAGGGCTGGAAACACCATATATTTT; D gene: TRBD1; V gene: TRBV6-5; clone size: .; J gene: TRBJ1-3
CDR3 protein: CASSKVGRGFPEAFF; CDR3 DNA: TGTGCCAGTAGTAAAGTTGGCAGGGGGTTTCCTGAAGCTTTCTTT; D gene: TRBD1; V gene: TRBV19; clone size: .; J gene: TRBJ1-1
CDR3 protein: CASSLTGGPGNTQYF; CDR3 DNA: TGTGCCAGCAGCTTAACGGGAGGGCCCGGGAATACGCAGTATTTT; D gene: TRBD2; V gene: TRBV7-3; clone size: .; J gene: TRBJ2-3
CDR3 protein: CASSQVGLRGDEQFF; CDR3 DNA: TGCGCCAGCAGCCAAGTGGGACTTAGAGGGGATGAGCAGTTCTTC; D gene: .; V gene: TRBV4-1; clone size: .; J gene: TRBJ2-1
CDR3 protein: CASSVVAASYEQYF; CDR3 DNA: TGTGCCAGCAGCGTAGTAGCGGCCTCCTACGAGCAGTACTTC; D gene: .; V gene: TRBV9; clone size: .; J gene: TRBJ2-7
CDR3 protein: CATSRELFPGQGAKGNQPQHF; CDR3 DNA: TGTGCCACCAGCAGAGAGCTCTTTCCGGGACAGGGGGCGAAGGGCAATCAGCCCCAGCATTTT; D gene: TRBD1; V gene: TRBV15; clone size: .; J gene: TRBJ1-5
CDR3 protein: CASSYPLGSGANVLTF; CDR3 DNA: TGTGCCAGCAGTTACCCCCTAGGCTCTGGGGCCAACGTCCTGACTTTC; D gene: .; V gene: TRBV6-2/TRBV6-3; clone size: .; J gene: TRBJ2-6
CDR3 protein: CASSYRSVAEAFF; CDR3 DNA: TGTGCCAGCAGTTACCGGAGCGTCGCTGAAGCTTTCTTT; D gene: .; V gene: TRBV6-2/TRBV6-3; clone size: .; J gene: TRBJ1-1
CDR3 protein: CASSSGVAGINEQFF; CDR3 DNA: TGTGCCAGCAGCTCCGGCGTAGCGGGCATCAATGAGCAGTTCTTC; D gene: TRBD2; V gene: TRBV7-3; clone size: .; J gene: TRBJ2-1
CDR3 protein: CASSANVLAGVFETQYF; CDR3 DNA: TGTGCCAGCAGTGCAAATGTACTAGCGGGAGTCTTCGAGACCCAGTACTTC; D gene: TRBD2; V gene: TRBV6-1; clone size: .; J gene: TRBJ2-5
CDR3 protein: CASRPQGASYEQYF; CDR3 DNA: TGTGCCAGCAGACCACAGGGTGCATCCTACGAGCAGTACTTC; D gene: .; V gene: TRBV3-1/TRBV3-2; clone size: .; J gene: TRBJ2-7
CDR3 protein: CASSQDLVRATNEKLFF; CDR3 DNA: TGCGCCAGCAGCCAAGATCTGGTCAGGGCAACTAATGAAAAACTGTTTTTT; D gene: .; V gene: TRBV4-3; clone size: .; J gene: TRBJ1-4
CDR3 protein: CASSVDRGPYNEQFF; CDR3 DNA: TGTGCCAGTAGTGTTGACAGGGGTCCGTACAATGAGCAGTTCTTC; D gene: TRBD1; V gene: TRBV19; clone size: .; J gene: TRBJ2-1
CDR3 protein: CASLTSGNTGELFF; CDR3 DNA: TGTGCCAGCCTGACTAGCGGGAACACCGGGGAGCTGTTTTTT; D gene: TRBD2; V gene: TRBV19; clone size: .; J gene: TRBJ2-2
CDR3 protein: CSASRQGGTEAFF; CDR3 DNA: TGCAGTGCTAGTAGGCAGGGGGGCACTGAAGCTTTCTTT; D gene: TRBD1; V gene: TRBV20-1; clone size: .; J gene: TRBJ1-1
CDR3 protein: CASSSAPTSGIDTQYF; CDR3 DNA: TGTGCCAGCAGCTCCGCCCCGACTAGCGGGATTGATACGCAGTATTTT; D gene: TRBD2; V gene: TRBV7-3; clone size: .; J gene: TRBJ2-3
CDR3 protein: CASSPQPGAFNEQFF; CDR3 DNA: TGTGCCAGCAGCCCCCAACCGGGAGCTTTCAATGAGCAGTTCTTC; D gene: .; V gene: TRBV3-1/TRBV3-2; clone size: .; J gene: TRBJ2-1
CDR3 protein: CASSLEGTGSSYEQYF; CDR3 DNA: TGTGCCAGCAGTTTAGAGGGGACAGGGAGCTCCTACGAGCAGTACTTC; D gene: TRBD1; V gene: TRBV28; clone size: .; J gene: TRBJ2-7
CDR3 protein: CASRPGQTYEQYF; CDR3 DNA: TGTGCCAGCAGACCTGGACAGACCTACGAGCAGTACTTC; D gene: .; V gene: TRBV28; clone size: .; J gene: TRBJ2-7
CDR3 protein: CASSPPGPNTGELFF; CDR3 DNA: TGTGCCAGCTCACCACCTGGCCCGAACACCGGGGAGCTGTTTTTT; D gene: .; V gene: TRBV18; clone size: .; J gene: TRBJ2-2
CDR3 protein: CASVQGGEKLFF; CDR3 DNA: TGTGCCAGCGTTCAGGGAGGTGAAAAACTGTTTTTT; D gene: .; V gene: TRBV2; clone size: .; J gene: TRBJ1-4
CDR3 protein: CASSSQRSNTGELFF; CDR3 DNA: TGTGCCAGCAGCTCCCAGCGGTCGAACACCGGGGAGCTGTTTTTT; D gene: .; V gene: TRBV11-3; clone size: .; J gene: TRBJ2-2
CDR3 protein: CASSSTGVGQETQYF; CDR3 DNA: TGTGCCAGCAGTTCAACAGGGGTGGGACAAGAGACCCAGTACTTC; D gene: TRBD1; V gene: TRBV28; clone size: .; J gene: TRBJ2-5
CDR3 protein: CASSLVSSGSSSYEQYF; CDR3 DNA: TGCGCCAGCAGCTTGGTGTCTAGCGGGAGTTCTTCCTACGAGCAGTACTTC; D gene: TRBD2; V gene: TRBV5-1; clone size: once; J gene: TRBJ2-7
CDR3 protein: CASSQGTGGSYGYTF; CDR3 DNA: TGTGCCAGCAGCCAAGGGACAGGGGGCAGCTATGGCTACACCTTC; D gene: TRBD1; V gene: TRBV3-1/TRBV3-2; clone size: .; J gene: TRBJ1-2
CDR3 protein: CASSQAASGGYGYTF; CDR3 DNA: TGTGCCAGCAGCCAAGCGGCTTCGGGGGGCTATGGCTACACCTTC; D gene: .; V gene: TRBV14; clone size: .; J gene: TRBJ1-2
CDR3 protein: CASSYSQGGGNTIYF; CDR3 DNA: TGTGCCAGCAGTTACTCGCAGGGGGGAGGAAACACCATATATTTT; D gene: TRBD1; V gene: TRBV6-5; clone size: .; J gene: TRBJ1-3
CDR3 protein: CASSKDPVLDRGRSIQYF; CDR3 DNA: TGTGCCAGCAGCAAAGATCCGGTTTTAGACAGGGGACGGAGCATTCAGTACTTC; D gene: .; V gene: TRBV21-1; clone size: .; J gene: TRBJ2-4
CDR3 protein: CASSAGLYNEQFF; CDR3 DNA: TGTGCCAGCAGCGCAGGACTTTACAATGAGCAGTTCTTC; D gene: .; V gene: TRBV7-2; clone size: .; J gene: TRBJ2-1
CDR3 protein: CASSQHRTGGHEQYF; CDR3 DNA: TGTGCCAGCAGTCAACATCGGACAGGGGGTCACGAGCAGTACTTC; D gene: TRBD1; V gene: TRBV28; clone size: once; J gene: TRBJ2-7
CDR3 protein: CASSLQGYGYTF; CDR3 DNA: TGTGCCAGCAGTTTACAGGGGTATGGCTACACCTTC; D gene: .; V gene: TRBV12-3/TRBV12-4; clone size: .; J gene: TRBJ1-2